Shown below are 28 T cell receptor beta chains from a single sample sequenced in a study of CXCR3-negative and CXCR3-positive naive CD8 T cells (dated by TCRdb to the late 2010s). Overall study results and their limits: TRB CDR3s from CXCR3-positive naive cells showed higher hydrophobicity (lower Kidera factor 4), lower energy, and higher strength and volume indices than CXCR3-negative naive cells.

TCRdb names NextSeq 550 as the instrument used. The Human TCR Profiling Kit (MiLaboratory) was used to make UMI-labeled 5' RACE TRB cDNA libraries. Following reprocessing of the reads by TCRdb, the data hold one row per CDR3 protein sequence and no DNA is available. For this sample, the table gives some 130,000 distinct CDR3 sequences. The ten biggest clones cover approximately 0.54% of the sample. For these TCRs, the target antigens are not known. Sequenced material: naive CXCR3+ CD8+ T cells from blood. The label giving this sample's cell subset or site can be read as: CD45RO-CCR7+CD27+CD95- naive CD8+ T cells expressing CXCR3 (TNR3+). These receptors were collected from a human donor in good health. Some clones in this sample may be carry-over from other donors' samples.

The chain has TRBV20-1 and TRBJ1-2; TCRdb indicates TRBD1, and absent DNA this call remains unverified. This CDR3 comprises 17 residues. Germline V CDR1 and CDR2: DFQATT, SNEGSKA (reference sequence). The CDR3 spells CSARQWDRDPREPGYTF.

The rearrangement links TRBV25-1 to TRBJ1-2. Germline CDR1 and CDR2: MGHDK and SYGVNS. There are 16 residues in the CDR3. The CDR3 reads CASSDSRELANYGYTF.

The chain has TRBV4-3 and TRBJ1-6; TCRdb outputs TRBD1, but without DNA this stays unchecked. Germline V gene lookup returns CDR1 LGHNA and CDR2 YSLEER. CDR3 length equals 16 residues. The CDR3: CASSQEVDRGGSPLHF.

This CDR3 reads CSVEDRPNPEAFF. The chain couples TRBV29-1 to TRBJ1-1. The germline gives CDR1 SQVTM, CDR2 ANQGSEA. CDR3 size: 13 residues.

V and J are TRBV7-8 and TRBJ2-1; TCRdb proposes TRBD1, but this gene call is untestable without DNA. Germline lookup yields CDR1 SGHVS and CDR2 FQNEAQ. The CDR3 is 17 amino acids. This chain's CDR3 is CASSLAAGTVGYNEQFF.

The chain couples TRBV18 to TRBJ2-7. This CDR3 spans 16 amino acids. Germline V gives CDR1 KGHSH, CDR2 LQKENI. The CDR3 sequence is CASSPGSSRTIYEQYF. The variable domain in full, with the rest retrieved from reference TRBV18 and TRBJ2-7, is NAGVMQNPRHLVRRRGQEARLRCSPMKGHSHVYWYRQLPEEGLKFMVYLQKENIIDESGMPKERFSAEFPKEGPSILRIQQVVRGDSAAYFCASSPGSSRTIYEQYFGPGTRLTVT.

The gene calls are TRBV6-2 or TRBV6-3 and TRBJ1-5. Germline loops: CDR1 MNHEY, CDR2 SVGEGT. This CDR3 region has 13 residues. The CDR3: CASSYPSLQPQHF.

This sequence joins TRBV2 and TRBJ2-1; as DNA is missing, the TRBD2 call by TCRdb cannot be tested. The length of the CDR3 is 13 residues. Germline lookup yields CDR1 SNHLY and CDR2 FYNNEI. The CDR3 is CASSERTSDQQFF.

The chain employs TRBV7-3 and TRBJ2-1; with no DNA, the TCRdb D assignment of TRBD1 cannot be verified. The CDR3 extends over 16 amino acids. CDR1 is SGHTA, CDR2 FQGTGA, per germline. This chain's CDR3 is CASSLLQGSSYNEQFF. The full variable domain, its missing parts supplied by reference TRBV7-3 and TRBJ2-1, is GAGVSQTPSNKVTEKGKYVELRCDPISGHTALYWYRQSLGQGPEFLIYFQGTGAADDSGLPNDRFFAVRPEGSVSTLKIQRTERGDSAVYLCASSLLQGSSYNEQFFGPGTRLTVL.

This sequence joins TRBV6-2 or TRBV6-3 and TRBJ2-7; the D call of TRBD1 rests on TCRdb alone, since no DNA is present to check it. The CDR3 has 17 residues. Germline V lookup: CDR1 MNHEY, CDR2 SVGEGT. The CDR3 loop reads CASSYEWAGRYSYEQYF.

CDR3 amino acids: CASSRSPGGAETQYF. This sequence joins TRBV4-1 and TRBJ2-5; TCRdb's D call, TRBD1, is unchecked because there is no DNA. Germline-derived CDR1 and CDR2 are MGHRA and YSYEKL. The CDR3 contains 15 residues.

V usage is TRBV10-3 and J usage is TRBJ2-7; TCRdb's D call, TRBD1, is unchecked because there is no DNA. Germline CDR1 ENHRY, CDR2 SYGVKD. The CDR3 is made up of 13 amino acids. This CDR3 is CAISVGQGDEQYF.

The J gene is TRBJ2-5, the V gene TRBV7-9; the TCRdb D gene call, TRBD2, has no DNA to confirm it. This CDR3 is built from 15 residues. CDR1 is SEHNR and CDR2 is FQNEAQ in the germline V gene (reference sequence). The CDR3 protein is CASSFRLAEKETQYF.

The chain recombines TRBV10-3 with TRBJ2-1; TCRdb's assignment of TRBD2 cannot be checked, as there is no DNA. Germline V gene data show CDR1 as ENHRY and CDR2 as SYGVKD. CDR3 size: 15 residues. CDR3 protein: CAIPKGPATYNEQFF.

The V gene is TRBV7-2, the J gene TRBJ2-7; TCRdb lists TRBD2, though no DNA is available to test this call. CDR1 is SGHTA, CDR2 FQGNSA, per germline. The CDR3 has 14 residues. This CDR3 is CASSSGEGFDEQYF.

The chain couples TRBV12-3 or TRBV12-4 to TRBJ1-5. This CDR3 has 13 amino acids. This CDR3 reads CASSLLSGKPQHF.

V gene TRBV5-4 combines with J gene TRBJ2-5; TCRdb designates TRBD1, a call that cannot be tested without DNA. The CDR3 covers 16 residues. Germline-derived CDR1 and CDR2 are SGHNT and YYREEE (reference sequence). The CDR3 here is CASSNTATPGEETQYF.

This chain uses TRBV5-1 with TRBJ1-2; the TCRdb call, TRBD1, lacks DNA for checking. This CDR3 comprises 15 residues. Germline V CDR1 and CDR2: SGHRS, YFSETQ. CDR3: CASSQNPGTGVGYTF.

The chain carries TRBV14 and TRBJ2-3; checking the TCRdb D call of TRBD1 is not possible without DNA. Germline assignment: CDR1 SGHDN and CDR2 FVKESK. The CDR3 runs to 16 residues. The CDR3 spells CASSQDPRDSTDTQYF.

The chain joins TRBV10-3 to TRBJ2-1. CDR1 and CDR2 (germline): ENHRY, SYGVKD. The CDR3 extends over 16 amino acids. The CDR3 reads CAISVNDLGSYNEQFF.

The chain employs TRBV12-3 or TRBV12-4 and TRBJ2-3; no DNA is available, so the TRBD2 call from TCRdb remains unchecked. The length of the CDR3 is 16 residues. CDR3 residues: CASSSNLAGWGDTQYF.

This rearrangement joins TRBV29-1 to TRBJ1-1. Germline CDR1 SQVTM, CDR2 ANQGSEA. This CDR3 comprises 11 residues. The CDR3 is CSVDLRTEAFF.

The chain joins TRBV27 to TRBJ2-7. The CDR3 extends over 13 amino acids. The germline gives CDR1 MNHEY, CDR2 SMNVEV (reference sequence). The CDR3 reads CASSLSRKYEQYF.

The chain joins TRBV28 to TRBJ2-7; TCRdb outputs TRBD2, but without DNA this stays unchecked. This CDR3 contains 11 residues. Germline CDR1 MDHEN, CDR2 SYDVKM. The CDR3 is CASSFGSEQYF.

This chain connects TRBV29-1 to TRBJ2-7; TCRdb names TRBD2, which stays unverified in the absence of DNA. Germline CDR1 is SQVTM and CDR2 is ANQGSEA. This CDR3 contains 13 residues. The CDR3 sequence: CSVGTSLPYEQYF.

The chain carries TRBV7-7 and TRBJ2-1; checking the TCRdb D call of TRBD2 is not possible without DNA. The CDR3 contains 17 residues. Germline V lookup: CDR1 SSHAT, CDR2 FNYEAQ (reference sequence). The CDR3 reads CASSLNPGLADYNEQFF.

The chain combines TRBV7-2 with TRBJ2-1; TCRdb's D call of TRBD1 is untestable without DNA. CDR3 length: 13 amino acids. Germline V CDR1 and CDR2: SGHTA, FQGNSA. CDR3 amino acids: CASSLERGGEQFF.

CDR3 sequence: CASSQVSSGVGGYTF. This chain joins TRBV4-1 and TRBJ1-2; TCRdb picks TRBD1, but there is no DNA to check that call. This CDR3 contains 15 residues. Germline values: CDR1 MGHRA, CDR2 YSYEKL.